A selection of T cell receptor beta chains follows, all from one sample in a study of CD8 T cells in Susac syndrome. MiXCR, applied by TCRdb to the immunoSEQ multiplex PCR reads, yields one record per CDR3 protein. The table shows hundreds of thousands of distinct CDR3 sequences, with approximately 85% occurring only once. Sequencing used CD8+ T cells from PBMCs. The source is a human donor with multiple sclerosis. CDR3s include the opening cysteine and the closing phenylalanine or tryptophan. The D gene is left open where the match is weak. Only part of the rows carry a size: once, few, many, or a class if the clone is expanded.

CAWKDGEAFF	TGTGCCTGGAAAGACGGTGAAGCTTTCTTT	NA	TRBV30	NA	10	TRBJ1-1
CASGWPEAFF	TGTGCCAGCGGGTGGCCTGAAGCTTTCTTT	NA	TRBV12-3/TRBV12-4	few	10	TRBJ1-1
CASEQGNGEQYF	TGTGCCAGCGAACAGGGGAACGGTGAGCAGTACTTC	TRBD1	TRBV6-6	NA	12	TRBJ2-7
CASSLGGLARNEQFF	TGTGCCAGCAGCTTAGGGGGGCTAGCGAGGAATGAGCAGTTCTTC	NA	TRBV7-9	NA	15	TRBJ2-1
CASSAPQGRGEAFF	TGTGCCAGCAGTGCCCCACAGGGACGGGGTGAAGCTTTCTTT	NA	TRBV28	NA	14	TRBJ1-1
CAWSLDSTDTQYF	TGTGCCTGGAGTTTAGATAGCACAGATACGCAGTATTTT	NA	TRBV30	NA	13	TRBJ2-3
CASSQVGTNEQFF	TGCGCCAGCAGCCAAGTCGGTACCAATGAGCAGTTCTTC	NA	TRBV4-1	NA	13	TRBJ2-1
CASSRTRDWNNNEQFF	TGTGCCAGCAGCCGAACCCGGGACTGGAACAATAATGAGCAGTTCTTC	NA	TRBV6-2/TRBV6-3	NA	16	TRBJ2-1
CASSQTGLTYEQYF	TGTGCCAGCAGTCAAACGGGGCTGACCTACGAGCAGTACTTC	NA	TRBV27	NA	14	TRBJ2-7
CASDPMTSGRRDEQFF	TGTGCCAGCGACCCAATGACTAGCGGGAGGAGGGATGAGCAGTTCTTC	TRBD2	TRBV5-6	NA	16	TRBJ2-1
CASSLDLGGGSYEQYF	TGCGCCAGCAGCTTGGATCTCGGCGGGGGGTCCTACGAGCAGTACTTC	TRBD2	TRBV5-1	NA	16	TRBJ2-7
CASSPLTGSNQPQHF	TGTGCCAGCAGTCCACTGACCGGTAGCAATCAGCCCCAGCATTTT	NA	TRBV27	NA	15	TRBJ1-5
CASSTRTGTRSYNEQFF	TGTGCCAGCAGCACCCGGACCGGGACTCGTTCCTACAATGAGCAGTTCTTC	NA	TRBV7-9	NA	17	TRBJ2-1
CASSSGGSGNTIYF	TGTGCCAGTAGTTCGGGGGGGTCCGGAAACACCATATATTTT	NA	TRBV19	few	14	TRBJ1-3
CASSTTRGGVMEKETQYF	TGTGCCAGCAGCACAACTAGGGGCGGGGTAATGGAAAAGGAGACCCAGTACTTC	NA	TRBV11-2	NA	18	TRBJ2-5
CASSLVGQGVLIEAFF	TGTGCCAGCAGTTTAGTCGGACAGGGCGTACTTATTGAAGCTTTCTTT	TRBD1	TRBV27	NA	16	TRBJ1-1
CASRRMNTEAFF	TGTGCCAGTAGGAGAATGAACACTGAAGCTTTCTTT	NA	TRBV27	NA	12	TRBJ1-1
CASNTAGSGYEQYF	TGTGCCAGCAACACGGCTGGTAGCGGCTACGAGCAGTACTTC	NA	TRBV12-3/TRBV12-4	few	14	TRBJ2-7
CASSARTGDTNTEAFF	TGCGCCAGCAGTGCTAGGACAGGGGATACGAACACTGAAGCTTTCTTT	TRBD1	TRBV10-2	NA	16	TRBJ1-1
CATHRLEYNEQFF	TGTGCCACACATCGACTCGAATACAATGAGCAGTTCTTC	NA	TRBV6-2/TRBV6-3	NA	13	TRBJ2-1
CSARDSYRGKTEAFF	TGCAGTGCTAGGGATTCGTACAGGGGGAAAACTGAAGCTTTCTTT	TRBD1	TRBV20-1	NA	15	TRBJ1-1
CASSEGEAFF	TGTGCCAGCAGTGAAGGTGAAGCTTTCTTT	NA	TRBV2	NA	10	TRBJ1-1
CASPGPTGVNTGELFF	TGTGCCAGCCCCGGTCCTACCGGAGTTAACACCGGGGAGCTGTTTTTT	NA	TRBV7-3	NA	16	TRBJ2-2
CASSHRTGPSREQFF	TGTGCCAGCAGCCATAGGACAGGGCCCTCTCGGGAGCAGTTCTTC	TRBD1	TRBV14	once	15	TRBJ2-1
CAWSVGGEGGYTF	TGTGCCTGGAGTGTCGGGGGAGAGGGCGGCTACACCTTC	NA	TRBV30	NA	13	TRBJ1-2
CSAETDTGELFF	TGCAGTGCGGAGACAGACACCGGGGAGCTGTTTTTT	NA	TRBV20-1	once	12	TRBJ2-2
CAWSVRDRDTQYF	TGTGCCTGGAGTGTAAGGGACAGAGATACGCAGTATTTT	TRBD1	TRBV30	NA	13	TRBJ2-3
CATSDHRGNTEAFF	TGTGCCACCAGTGACCACAGGGGGAACACTGAAGCTTTCTTT	TRBD1	TRBV24-1	NA	14	TRBJ1-1
CASSYSGGRGEKLFF	TGTGCCAGCAGTTACTCGGGGGGGCGCGGCGAAAAACTGTTTTTT	NA	TRBV6-5	NA	15	TRBJ1-4
CAWFGGITTEAFF	TGTGCCTGGTTCGGGGGAATCACTACTGAAGCTTTCTTT	NA	TRBV30	NA	13	TRBJ1-1
CASSSWISSYNEQFF	TGTGCCAGCAGCTCCTGGATCAGTTCCTACAATGAGCAGTTCTTC	NA	TRBV5-6	NA	15	TRBJ2-1
CAWSSPMTVEQYF	TGTGCCTGGAGTTCCCCCATGACAGTCGAGCAGTACTTC	NA	TRBV30	NA	13	TRBJ2-7
CASRPVTGGEGNYGYTF	TGTGCCAGCAGGCCAGTGACAGGGGGCGAAGGCAACTATGGCTACACCTTC	TRBD1	TRBV6-4	NA	17	TRBJ1-2
CAWSMGLAGSALDYEQYF	TGTGCCTGGAGTATGGGACTAGCGGGCTCCGCCTTGGACTACGAGCAGTACTTC	TRBD2	TRBV30	NA	18	TRBJ2-7
CATSDPGTGVDTQYF	TGTGCCACCAGTGACCCCGGGACAGGGGTAGATACGCAGTATTTT	TRBD1	TRBV24-1	NA	15	TRBJ2-3
CASSPDRFVYEQYF	TGTGCCAGCAGCCCGGACAGGTTCGTCTACGAGCAGTACTTC	TRBD1	TRBV3-1	NA	14	TRBJ2-7
CSVVGGSYSYEQYF	TGCAGCGTCGTCGGGGGGAGCTACTCCTACGAGCAGTACTTC	TRBD2	TRBV29-1	NA	14	TRBJ2-7
CASSLSGLAGDSTGELFF	TGTGCCAGCAGCTTGTCAGGCCTAGCGGGAGACTCCACCGGGGAGCTGTTTTTT	TRBD2	TRBV5-4	once	18	TRBJ2-2